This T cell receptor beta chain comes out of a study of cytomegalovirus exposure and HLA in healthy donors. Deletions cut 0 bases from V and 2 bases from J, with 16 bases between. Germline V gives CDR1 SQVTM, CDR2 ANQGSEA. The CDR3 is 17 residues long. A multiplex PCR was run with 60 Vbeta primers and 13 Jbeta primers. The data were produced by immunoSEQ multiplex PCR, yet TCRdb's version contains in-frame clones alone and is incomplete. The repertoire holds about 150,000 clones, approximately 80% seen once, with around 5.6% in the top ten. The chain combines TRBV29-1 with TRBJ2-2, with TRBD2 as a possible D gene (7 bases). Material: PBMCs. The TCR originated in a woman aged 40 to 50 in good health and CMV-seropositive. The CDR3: CSVEDRGGLLNTGELFF. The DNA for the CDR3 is TGCAGCGTTGAAGATAGGGGGGGGCTACTAAACACCGGGGAGCTGTTTTTT.